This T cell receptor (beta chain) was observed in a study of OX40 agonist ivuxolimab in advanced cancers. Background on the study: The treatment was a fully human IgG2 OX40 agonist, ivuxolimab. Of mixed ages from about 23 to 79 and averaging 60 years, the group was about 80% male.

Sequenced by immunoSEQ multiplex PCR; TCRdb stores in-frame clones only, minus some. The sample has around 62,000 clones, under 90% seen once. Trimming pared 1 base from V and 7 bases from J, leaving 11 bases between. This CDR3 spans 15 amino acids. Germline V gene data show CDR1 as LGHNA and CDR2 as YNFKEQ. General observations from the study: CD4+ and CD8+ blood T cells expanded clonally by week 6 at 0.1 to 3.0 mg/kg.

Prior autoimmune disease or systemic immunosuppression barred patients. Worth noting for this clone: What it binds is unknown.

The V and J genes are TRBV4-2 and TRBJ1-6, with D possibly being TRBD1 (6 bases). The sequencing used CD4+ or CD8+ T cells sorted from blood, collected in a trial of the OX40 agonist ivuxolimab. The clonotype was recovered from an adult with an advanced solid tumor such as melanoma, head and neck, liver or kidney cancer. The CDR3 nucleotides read TGTGCCAGCAGCCAAGCGGCAGGGGTGAATTCACCCCTCCACTTT. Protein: CASSQAAGVNSPLHF.